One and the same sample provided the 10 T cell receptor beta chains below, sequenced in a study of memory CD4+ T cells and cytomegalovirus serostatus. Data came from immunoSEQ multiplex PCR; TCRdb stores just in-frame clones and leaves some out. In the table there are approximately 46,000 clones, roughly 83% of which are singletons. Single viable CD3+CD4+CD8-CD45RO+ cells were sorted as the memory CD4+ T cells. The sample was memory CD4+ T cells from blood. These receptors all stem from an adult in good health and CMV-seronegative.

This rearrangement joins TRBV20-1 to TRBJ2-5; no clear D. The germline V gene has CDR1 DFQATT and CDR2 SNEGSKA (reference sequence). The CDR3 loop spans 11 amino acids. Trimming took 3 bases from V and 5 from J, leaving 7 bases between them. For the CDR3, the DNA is TGCAGTGCTAGCCCCGGGGAGACCCAGTACTTC. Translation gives CSASPGETQYF.

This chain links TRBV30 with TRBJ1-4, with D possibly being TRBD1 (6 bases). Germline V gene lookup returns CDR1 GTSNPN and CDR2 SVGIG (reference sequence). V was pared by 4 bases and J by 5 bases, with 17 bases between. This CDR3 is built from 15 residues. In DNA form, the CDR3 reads TGTGCCTGGAACGATCCGGGACACTGGAATGAAAAACTGTTTTTT. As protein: CAWNDPGHWNEKLFF.

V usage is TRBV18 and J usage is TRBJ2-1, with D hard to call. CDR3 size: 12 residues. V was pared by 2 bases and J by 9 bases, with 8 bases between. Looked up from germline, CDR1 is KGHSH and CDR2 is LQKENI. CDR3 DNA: TGTGCCAGCTCACCATCCGACGGTGAGCAGTTCTTC. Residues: CASSPSDGEQFF.

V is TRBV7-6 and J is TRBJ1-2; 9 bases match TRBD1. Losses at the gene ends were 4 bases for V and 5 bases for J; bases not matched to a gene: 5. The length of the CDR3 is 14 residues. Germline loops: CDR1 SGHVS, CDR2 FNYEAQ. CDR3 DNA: TGTGCCAGCAGCTCCACAGGGGGCCCATATGGCTACACCTTC. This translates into CASSSTGGPYGYTF.

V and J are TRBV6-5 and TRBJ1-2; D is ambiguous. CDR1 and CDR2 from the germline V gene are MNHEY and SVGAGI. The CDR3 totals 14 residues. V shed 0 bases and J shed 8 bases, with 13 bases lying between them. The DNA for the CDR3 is TGTGCCAGCAGTTACTCGACGGTGGGGAGCGGCTACACCTTC. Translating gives CASSYSTVGSGYTF.

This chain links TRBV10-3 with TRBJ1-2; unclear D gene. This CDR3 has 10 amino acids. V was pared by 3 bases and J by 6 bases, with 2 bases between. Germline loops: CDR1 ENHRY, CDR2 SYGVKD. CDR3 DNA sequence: TGTGCCATCAGTGACAATGGCTACACCTTC. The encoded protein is CAISDNGYTF.

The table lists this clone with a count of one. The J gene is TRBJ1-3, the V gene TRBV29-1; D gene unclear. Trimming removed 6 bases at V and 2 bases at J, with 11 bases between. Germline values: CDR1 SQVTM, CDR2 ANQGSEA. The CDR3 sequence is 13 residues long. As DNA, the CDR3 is TGCAGCGTCCGGGATCGGGCTGGAAACACCATATATTTT. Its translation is CSVRDRAGNTIYF.

The CDR3 bases are TGTGCCAGCAGCTTCCTAGTCGGTGAGCAGTTCTTC. This translates into CASSFLVGEQFF. This chain connects TRBV7-2 to TRBJ2-1; D call uncertain. V was pared by 3 bases and J by 9 bases, with 9 bases between. The V gene's germline CDR1 is SGHTA and CDR2 FQGNSA. The length of the CDR3 is 12 residues.

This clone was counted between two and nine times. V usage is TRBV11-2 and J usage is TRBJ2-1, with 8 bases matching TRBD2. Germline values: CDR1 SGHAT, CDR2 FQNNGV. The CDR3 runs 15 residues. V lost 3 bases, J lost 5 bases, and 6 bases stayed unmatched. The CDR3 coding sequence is TGTGCCAGCAGCTTTCGGACTAGCCTTAACAATGAGCAGTTCTTC. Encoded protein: CASSFRTSLNNEQFF.

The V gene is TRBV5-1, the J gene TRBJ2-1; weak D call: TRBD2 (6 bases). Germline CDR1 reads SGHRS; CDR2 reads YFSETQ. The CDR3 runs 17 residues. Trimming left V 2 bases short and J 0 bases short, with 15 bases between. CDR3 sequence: CASSFGIAASSYNEQFF. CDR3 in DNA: TGCGCCAGCAGCTTCGGAATAGCGGCAAGCTCCTACAATGAGCAGTTCTTC.